This record looks at one T cell receptor beta chain sequence and its context. Its antigen is not identified. The data stem from a study of cytomegalovirus exposure and HLA in healthy donors. Overall study findings and caveats: Rarity characterized most TCR sequences, yet some public TCRs appeared in many donors. The CMV antigen specificity of a few CMV-associated chains was confirmed through in vitro analysis. Associated with cytomegalovirus, according to the listing, were around 160 TCR beta chains.

Profiled with immunoSEQ multiplex PCR; TCRdb holds only in-frame clones, not every one. The repertoire consists of roughly 130,000 clones, with more than 70% occurring once and the leading ten covering less than 1.5%. J was trimmed by 9 bases and V by 5 bases; bases with no gene match: 5. Looked up from germline, CDR1 is SGHTA and CDR2 is FQGTGA. The CDR3 spans 13 residues. Sequenced material: PBMCs. The receptor's source is a man aged 30 to 45 in good health and CMV-seronegative. The chain recombines TRBV7-3 with TRBJ2-1; TRBD2 agrees at 9 bases. This CDR3 reads CASSRGLASEQFF. The CDR3 nucleotides are TGTGCCAGCAGCAGAGGACTAGCGTCTGAGCAGTTCTTC.